This T cell receptor (beta chain) was captured in a study of PD-L1 blockade in urothelial cancer. Study at large: Samples came from 3 weeks, at the second dose, and 6 weeks into treatment.

Generated by immunoSEQ multiplex PCR, the TCRdb table keeps only in-frame clones and is missing some. Here the sample spans 100,000 to 150,000 clones, 65% to 85% being singletons. Germline V lookup: CDR1 SNHLY, CDR2 FYNNEI. J lost 2 bases, V lost 8 bases, and 5 bases had no gene match. The CDR3 runs to 13 residues. As to time point: pretreatment peripheral blood. This receptor was obtained from a man in his forties or fifties with urothelial cancer. The chain joins TRBV2 to TRBJ1-2, with 7 bases aligning to TRBD1. This sample comprised PBMCs, obtained around atezolizumab (anti-PD-L1) treatment. CDR3 nucleotide sequence: TGTGCCAGCCGGGCAGGGGGGAACTATGGCTACACCTTC. Its protein product is CASRAGGNYGYTF.